This TCR beta chain derives from a study of cytomegalovirus exposure and HLA in healthy donors. Points from the study as a whole: What TCR beta sequences reportedly achieved was accurate prediction of HLA-A and HLA-B alleles in most subjects. Earlier analysis found most TCR beta V segments productive about 90% or about 30% of the time. Apparent HLA restriction characterized most CMV-associated TCR beta chains in a later analysis.

The primer mix had 60 Vbeta and 13 Jbeta primers. Profiling relied on immunoSEQ multiplex PCR, and the TCRdb table lists in-frame clones only, not all of them. The data show 100,000 to 150,000 clones, with 78% seen just once and approximately 10% held by the top ten. With regard to this clone: Antigen specificity is unknown.

Material for sequencing was PBMCs. The clonotype comes from a man aged 25-45 years in good health and CMV-seropositive.

CDR3 sequence reads: CASSLARVRQPGYNEQFF. The DNA of the CDR3 is TGTGCCAGCAGCTTAGCGAGGGTCAGACAACCGGGGTACAATGAGCAGTTCTTC. The chain joins TRBV7-9 to TRBJ2-1; tentative D call: TRBD2 (5 bases). In germline, CDR1 is SEHNR, CDR2 FQNEAQ (reference sequence). V lost 0 bases, J lost 4 bases, and 19 bases lay in between. This CDR3 has 18 amino acids.